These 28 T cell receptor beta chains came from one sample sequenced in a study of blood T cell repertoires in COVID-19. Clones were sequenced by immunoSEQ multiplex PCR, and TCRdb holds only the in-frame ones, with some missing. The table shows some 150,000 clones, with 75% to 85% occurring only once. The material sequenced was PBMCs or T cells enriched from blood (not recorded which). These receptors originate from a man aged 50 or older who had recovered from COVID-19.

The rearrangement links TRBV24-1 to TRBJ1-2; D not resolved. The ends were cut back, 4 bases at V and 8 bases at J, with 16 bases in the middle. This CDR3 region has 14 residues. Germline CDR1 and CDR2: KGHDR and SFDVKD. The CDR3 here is CATSDEETFGGYTF. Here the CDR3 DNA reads TGTGCCACCAGTGACGAGGAGACCTTTGGGGGCTACACCTTC.

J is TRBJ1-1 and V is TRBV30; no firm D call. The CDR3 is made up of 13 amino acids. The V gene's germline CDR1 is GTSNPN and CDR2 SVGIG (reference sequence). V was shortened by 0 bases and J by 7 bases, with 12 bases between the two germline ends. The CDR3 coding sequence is TGTGCCTGGAGTGTTAGGTGGTCGGGTGAAGCTTTCTTT. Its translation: CAWSVRWSGEAFF.

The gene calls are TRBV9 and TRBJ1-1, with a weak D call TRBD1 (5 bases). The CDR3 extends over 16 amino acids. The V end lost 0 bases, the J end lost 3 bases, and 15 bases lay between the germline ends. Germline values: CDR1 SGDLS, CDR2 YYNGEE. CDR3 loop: CASSVAWGGSYTEAFF. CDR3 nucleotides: TGTGCCAGCAGCGTAGCTTGGGGCGGGAGCTACACTGAAGCTTTCTTT.

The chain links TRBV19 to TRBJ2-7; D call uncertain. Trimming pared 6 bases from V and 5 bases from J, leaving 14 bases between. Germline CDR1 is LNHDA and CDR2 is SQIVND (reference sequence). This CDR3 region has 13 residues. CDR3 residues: CASRQLTTDEQYF. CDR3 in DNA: TGTGCCAGTAGACAGCTCACAACTGACGAGCAGTACTTC.

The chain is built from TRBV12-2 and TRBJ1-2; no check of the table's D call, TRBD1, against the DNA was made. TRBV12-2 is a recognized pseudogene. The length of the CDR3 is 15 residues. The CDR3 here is CASRSPGHLNYGYTF. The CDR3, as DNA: TGTGCAAGTCGCTCCCCGGGACACCTTAACTATGGCTACACCTTC.

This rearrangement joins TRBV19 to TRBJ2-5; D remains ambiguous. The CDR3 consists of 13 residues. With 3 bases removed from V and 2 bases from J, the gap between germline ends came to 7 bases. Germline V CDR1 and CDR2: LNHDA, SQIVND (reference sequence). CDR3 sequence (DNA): TGTGCCAGTAGTATCACACAGCAAGAGACCCAGTACTTC. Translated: CASSITQQETQYF.

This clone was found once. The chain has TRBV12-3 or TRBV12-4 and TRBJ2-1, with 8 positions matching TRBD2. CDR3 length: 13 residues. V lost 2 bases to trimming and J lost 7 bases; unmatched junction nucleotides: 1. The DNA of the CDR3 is TGTGCCAGCAGTTTACCGGGGGGGAATGAGCAGTTCTTC. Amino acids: CASSLPGGNEQFF.

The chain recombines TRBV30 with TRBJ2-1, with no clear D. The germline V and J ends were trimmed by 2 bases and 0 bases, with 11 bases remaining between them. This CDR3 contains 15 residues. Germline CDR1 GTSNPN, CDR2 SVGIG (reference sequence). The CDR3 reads CAWSNPFSSYNEQFF. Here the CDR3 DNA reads TGTGCCTGGAGTAATCCTTTCAGCTCCTACAATGAGCAGTTCTTC.

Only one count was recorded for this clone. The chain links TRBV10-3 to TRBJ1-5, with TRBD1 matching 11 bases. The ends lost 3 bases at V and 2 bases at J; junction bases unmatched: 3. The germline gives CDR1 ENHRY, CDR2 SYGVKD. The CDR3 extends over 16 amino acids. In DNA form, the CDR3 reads TGTGCCATCAGTGATTGGACAGGGGGCGGCAATCAGCCCCAGCATTTT. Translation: CAISDWTGGGNQPQHF.

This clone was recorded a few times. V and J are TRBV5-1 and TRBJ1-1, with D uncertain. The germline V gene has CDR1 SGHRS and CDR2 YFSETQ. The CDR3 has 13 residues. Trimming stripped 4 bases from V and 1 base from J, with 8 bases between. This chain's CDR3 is CASSPHKNTEAFF. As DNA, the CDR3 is TGCGCCAGCAGCCCACACAAGAACACTGAAGCTTTCTTT.

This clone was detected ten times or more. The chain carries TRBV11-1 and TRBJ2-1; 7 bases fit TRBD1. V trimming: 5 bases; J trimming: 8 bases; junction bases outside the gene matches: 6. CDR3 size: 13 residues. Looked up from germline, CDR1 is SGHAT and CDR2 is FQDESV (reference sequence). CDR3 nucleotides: TGTGCCAGCAGCACAGGACAGGCAGATGAGCAGTTCTTC. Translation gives CASSTGQADEQFF.

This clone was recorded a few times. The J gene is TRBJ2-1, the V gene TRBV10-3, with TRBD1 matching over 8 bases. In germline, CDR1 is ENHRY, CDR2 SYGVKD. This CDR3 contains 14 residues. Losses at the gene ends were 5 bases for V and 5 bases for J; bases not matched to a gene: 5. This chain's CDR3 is CAISNRTGNNEQFF. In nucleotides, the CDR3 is TGTGCCATCAGTAACCGGACAGGGAACAATGAGCAGTTCTTC.

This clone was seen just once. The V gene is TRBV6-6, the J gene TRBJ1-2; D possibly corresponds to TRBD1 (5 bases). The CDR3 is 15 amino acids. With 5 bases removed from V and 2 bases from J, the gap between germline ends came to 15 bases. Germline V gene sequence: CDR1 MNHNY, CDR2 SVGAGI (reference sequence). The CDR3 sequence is CASSQSQGRNYGYTF. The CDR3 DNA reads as TGTGCCAGCAGTCAATCGCAGGGTCGGAACTATGGCTACACCTTC.

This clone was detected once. DNA of the CDR3: TGTGCCAGCTCCTGGACACAGAATAATTCACCCCTCCACTTT. Its translation is CASSWTQNNSPLHF. The chain is built from TRBV18 and TRBJ1-6, with D perhaps matching TRBD1 (5 bases). Germline V gene lookup returns CDR1 KGHSH and CDR2 LQKENI. Deletions cut 6 bases from V and 5 bases from J, with 11 bases between. The CDR3 sequence is 14 residues long. Full variable domain (outside the CDR3, taken from reference TRBV18 and TRBJ1-6): NAGVMQNPRHLVRRRGQEARLRCSPMKGHSHVYWYRQLPEEGLKFMVYLQKENIIDESGMPKERFSAEFPKEGPSILRIQQVVRGDSAAYFCASSWTQNNSPLHFGNGTRLTVT.

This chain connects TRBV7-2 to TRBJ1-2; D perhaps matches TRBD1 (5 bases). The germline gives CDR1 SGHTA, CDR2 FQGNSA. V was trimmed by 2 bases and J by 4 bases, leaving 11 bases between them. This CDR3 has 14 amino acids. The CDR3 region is CASSLFQGSYGYTF. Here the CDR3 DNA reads TGTGCCAGCAGCTTATTTCAGGGAAGCTATGGCTACACCTTC. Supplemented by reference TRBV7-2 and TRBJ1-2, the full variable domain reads GAGVSQSPSNKVTEKGKDVELRCDPISGHTALYWYRQSLGQGLEFLIYFQGNSAPDKSGLPSDRFSAERTGGSVSTLTIQRTQQEDSAVYLCASSLFQGSYGYTFGSGTRLTVV.

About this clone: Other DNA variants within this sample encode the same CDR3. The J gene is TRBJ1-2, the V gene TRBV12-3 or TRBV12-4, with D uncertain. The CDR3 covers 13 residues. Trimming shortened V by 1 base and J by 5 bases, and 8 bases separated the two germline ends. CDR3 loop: CASSLGSVYGYTF. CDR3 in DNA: TGTGCCAGCAGTTTAGGGTCAGTTTATGGCTACACCTTC.

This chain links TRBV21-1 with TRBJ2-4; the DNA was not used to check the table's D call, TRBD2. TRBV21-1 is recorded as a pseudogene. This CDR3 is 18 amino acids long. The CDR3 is CARRRRGLAGGGGNIQYF. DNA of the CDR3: TGTGCCCGCAGACGTAGGGGGCTAGCGGGGGGCGGGGGAAACATTCAGTACTTC.

The CDR3 loop is CAWSIAGARGTEAFF. DNA of the CDR3: TGTGCCTGGAGCATAGCGGGGGCAAGGGGCACTGAAGCTTTCTTT. This rearrangement joins TRBV30 to TRBJ1-1; possibly TRBD1 for D (6 bases). Trimming removed 3 bases at V and 4 bases at J, with 18 bases between. Looked up from germline, CDR1 is GTSNPN and CDR2 is SVGIG (reference sequence). The CDR3 extends over 15 amino acids.

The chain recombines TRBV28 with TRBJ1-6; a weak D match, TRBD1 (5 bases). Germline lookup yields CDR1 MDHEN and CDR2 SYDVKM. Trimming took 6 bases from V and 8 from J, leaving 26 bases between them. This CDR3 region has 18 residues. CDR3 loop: CASRQGAGRAGFYSPLHF. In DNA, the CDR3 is TGTGCCAGCAGGCAAGGAGCGGGACGGGCGGGCTTTTATTCACCCCTCCACTTT.

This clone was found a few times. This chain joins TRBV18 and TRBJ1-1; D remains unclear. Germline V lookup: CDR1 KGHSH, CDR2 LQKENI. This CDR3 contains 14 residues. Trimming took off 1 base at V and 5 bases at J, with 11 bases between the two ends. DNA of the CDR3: TGTGCCAGCTCACCACAGGATACCAGGACTGAAGCTTTCTTT. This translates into CASSPQDTRTEAFF.

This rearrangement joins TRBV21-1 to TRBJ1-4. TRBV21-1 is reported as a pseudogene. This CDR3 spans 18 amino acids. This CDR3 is CASSKKGRAHLTNEKLFF. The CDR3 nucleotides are TGTGCCAGCAGCAAAAAAGGGAGAGCACATTTAACTAATGAAAAACTGTTTTTT.

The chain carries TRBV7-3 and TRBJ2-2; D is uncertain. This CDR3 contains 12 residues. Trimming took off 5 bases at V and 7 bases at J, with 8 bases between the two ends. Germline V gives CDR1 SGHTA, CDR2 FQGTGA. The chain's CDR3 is CASSPTVGELFF. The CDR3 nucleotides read TGTGCCAGCAGCCCTACAGTCGGGGAGCTGTTTTTT.

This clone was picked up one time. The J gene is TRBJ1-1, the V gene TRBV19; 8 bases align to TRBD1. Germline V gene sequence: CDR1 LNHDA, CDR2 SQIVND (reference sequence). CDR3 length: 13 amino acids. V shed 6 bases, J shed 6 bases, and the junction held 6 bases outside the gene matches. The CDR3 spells CASRPDRVAEAFF. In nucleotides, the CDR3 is TGTGCCAGTAGGCCGGACAGGGTGGCTGAAGCTTTCTTT.

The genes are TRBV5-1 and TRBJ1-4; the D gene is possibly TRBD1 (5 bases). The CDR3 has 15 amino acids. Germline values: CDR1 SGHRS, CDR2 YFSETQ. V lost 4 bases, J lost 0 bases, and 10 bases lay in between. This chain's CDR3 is CASSISGTTNEKLFF. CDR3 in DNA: TGCGCCAGCAGCATATCAGGGACAACTAATGAAAAACTGTTTTTT.

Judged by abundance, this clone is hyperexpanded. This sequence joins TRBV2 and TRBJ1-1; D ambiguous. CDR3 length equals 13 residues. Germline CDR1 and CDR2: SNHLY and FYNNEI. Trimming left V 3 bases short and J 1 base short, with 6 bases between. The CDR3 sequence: CASSEEPNTEAFF. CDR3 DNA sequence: TGTGCCAGCAGTGAGGAGCCGAACACTGAAGCTTTCTTT.

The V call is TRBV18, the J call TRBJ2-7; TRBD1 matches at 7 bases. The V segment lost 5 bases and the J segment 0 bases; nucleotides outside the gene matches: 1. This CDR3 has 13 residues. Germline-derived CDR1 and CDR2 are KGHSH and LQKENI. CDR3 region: CASSDRVSYEQYF. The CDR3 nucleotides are TGTGCCAGCTCAGACAGGGTCTCCTACGAGCAGTACTTC.

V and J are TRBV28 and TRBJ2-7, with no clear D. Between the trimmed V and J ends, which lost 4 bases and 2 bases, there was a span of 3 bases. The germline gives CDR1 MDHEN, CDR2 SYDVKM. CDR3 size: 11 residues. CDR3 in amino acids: CASSSAYEQYF. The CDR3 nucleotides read TGTGCCAGCAGTTCCGCCTACGAGCAGTACTTC.

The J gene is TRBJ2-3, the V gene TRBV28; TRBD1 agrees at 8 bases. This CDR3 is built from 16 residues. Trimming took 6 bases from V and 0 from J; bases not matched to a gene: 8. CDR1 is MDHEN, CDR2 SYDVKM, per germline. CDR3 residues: CASRELTGGSTDTQYF. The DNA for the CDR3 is TGTGCCAGCAGAGAACTCACAGGGGGGAGCACAGATACGCAGTATTTT. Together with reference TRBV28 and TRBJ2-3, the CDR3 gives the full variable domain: DVKVTQSSRYLVKRTGEKVFLECVQDMDHENMFWYRQDPGLGLRLIYFSYDVKMKEKGDIPEGYSVSREKKERFSLILESASTNQTSMYLCASRELTGGSTDTQYFGPGTRLTVL.